These 27 T cell receptor beta chains originate from one sample sequenced in a study of T cell responses to AZD1222 COVID-19 vaccine. Sequencing used immunoSEQ multiplex PCR; TCRdb keeps in-frame clones, though not all of them. Of 130,000 to 150,000 clones listed, 90% are singletons. Sequencing used peripheral blood, obtained on day 0 of AZD1222 vaccination. The receptor set was obtained from an adult in good health.

The gene calls are TRBV4-1 and TRBJ1-1; tentatively, D is TRBD1 (6 bases). V shed 6 bases and J shed 2 bases, with 16 bases lying between them. Germline V gives CDR1 MGHRA, CDR2 YSYEKL. The CDR3 sequence is 15 residues long. The CDR3 protein is CASRGGNRANTEAFF. The DNA of the CDR3 is TGCGCCAGCAGGGGGGGGAACAGGGCTAACACTGAAGCTTTCTTT.

The chain combines TRBV6-4 with TRBJ1-6; D is unclear. V was cut by 5 bases and J by 6 bases, with 14 bases left in between. This CDR3 is 15 amino acids long. Germline assignment: CDR1 MRHNA and CDR2 SNTAGT. Here the CDR3 DNA reads TGTGCCAGCAGTTCAGAGGGCCTGACTAATTCACCCCTCCACTTT. This codes for CASSSEGLTNSPLHF.

This clone was found once. The gene calls are TRBV27 and TRBJ2-1; D unresolved. V was trimmed by 6 bases and J by 8 bases, leaving 11 bases between them. The germline gives CDR1 MNHEY, CDR2 SMNVEV (reference sequence). The length of the CDR3 is 12 residues. In DNA, the CDR3 is TGTGCCAGCAGAATAGGGTGGGATGAGCAGTTCTTC. Its translation: CASRIGWDEQFF.

The chain links TRBV28 to TRBJ2-7; a possible D gene is TRBD1 (5 bases). Trimming took off 3 bases at V and 3 bases at J, with 12 bases between the two ends. The germline gives CDR1 MDHEN, CDR2 SYDVKM. This CDR3 region has 14 residues. CDR3 protein: CASSLPIQGYEQYF. The CDR3 bases are TGTGCCAGCAGTTTGCCCATTCAGGGCTACGAGCAGTACTTC.

The chain uses TRBV18 and TRBJ1-4; TRBD1 aligns across 9 bases. The CDR3 spans 16 residues. CDR1 is KGHSH and CDR2 is LQKENI in the germline V gene. Unmatched junction bases numbered 7, after V lost 5 bases and J lost 3 bases. CDR3 nucleotide sequence: TGTGCCAGCTCAACGACAGGGGGAAGGGCTAATGAAAAACTGTTTTTT. Amino acids: CASSTTGGRANEKLFF.

This chain uses TRBV7-8 with TRBJ1-2; 10 positions agree with TRBD1. The ends lost 3 bases at V and 7 bases at J; junction bases unmatched: 11. The CDR3 totals 16 residues. Per germline, CDR1 SGHVS and CDR2 FQNEAQ. This CDR3 is CASSLSRDRGSSGYTF. CDR3 coding DNA: TGTGCCAGCAGCTTGTCCCGGGACAGGGGTTCAAGTGGCTACACCTTC.

This clone was counted once. The chain uses TRBV3-1 (or the pseudogene TRBV3-2) and TRBJ2-7; D gene uncertain. CDR1 LGHDT and CDR2 YNNKEL come from the germline V gene (reference sequence). Trimming took off 2 bases at V and 5 bases at J, with 10 bases between the two ends. This CDR3 has 13 amino acids. The CDR3 spells CASSQPALHEQYF. The CDR3 bases are TGTGCCAGCAGCCAACCAGCATTGCACGAGCAGTACTTC.

The chain carries TRBV29-1 and TRBJ2-5; D is unresolved. CDR3 length: 14 amino acids. In germline, CDR1 is SQVTM, CDR2 ANQGSEA. V lost 7 bases and J lost 2, with 17 bases in between. CDR3 sequence: CSATPARMQETQYF. DNA for the CDR3: TGCAGCGCCACCCCGGCCCGGATGCAAGAGACCCAGTACTTC.

This sequence joins TRBV12-5 and TRBJ1-1; no clear D. The CDR3 covers 12 residues. Deletions cut 5 bases from V and 6 bases from J, with 10 bases between. Germline assignment: CDR1 LGHNT and CDR2 FRNRAP. The CDR3 is CASGTYGAEAFF. DNA of the CDR3: TGTGCTAGTGGTACTTATGGAGCTGAAGCTTTCTTT.

The J gene is TRBJ1-4, the V gene TRBV6-5, with D unresolved. Germline V gene sequence: CDR1 MNHEY, CDR2 SVGAGI. Trimming stripped 4 bases from V and 7 bases from J, with 13 bases between. The CDR3 length is 14 residues. The CDR3 protein is CASSSNPAGEKLFF. CDR3 nucleotides: TGTGCCAGCAGTTCCAACCCCGCCGGTGAAAAACTGTTTTTT.

The V and J genes are TRBV9 and TRBJ2-7, with D perhaps matching TRBD1 (5 bases). V was pared by 4 bases and J by 12 bases, with 20 bases between. CDR3 length equals 13 residues. Germline V lookup: CDR1 SGDLS, CDR2 YYNGEE. The CDR3 sequence: CASSRTLVGDPYF. The CDR3 nucleotides are TGTGCCAGCAGCAGGACATTGGTTGGCGACCCGTACTTC.

V gene TRBV6-5 combines with J gene TRBJ1-3; D ambiguous. Germline CDR1 reads MNHEY; CDR2 reads SVGAGI. V was clipped by 4 bases and J by 7 bases, with 11 bases between them. The CDR3 covers 13 residues. In nucleotides, the CDR3 is TGTGCCAGCAGTTCCCCGGGGTGGAACACCATATATTTT. Amino acids: CASSSPGWNTIYF.

J is TRBJ2-3 and V is TRBV7-2; 7 bases map to TRBD2. Trimming at V came to 5 bases and at J to 1 base, leaving 9 bases not matched to a gene. The CDR3 runs to 16 residues. Germline-derived CDR1 and CDR2 are SGHTA and FQGNSA. CDR3: CASSAIRAGGTDTQYF. The CDR3, as DNA: TGTGCCAGCAGCGCTATCCGCGCGGGGGGCACAGATACGCAGTATTTT.

A single count supports this clone. The chain employs TRBV6-1 and TRBJ2-7; 8 bases align to TRBD1. With V trimmed by 3 bases and J by 8 bases, 3 bases remained unmatched. The CDR3 is 12 amino acids. CDR1 and CDR2 (germline): MNHNS, SASEGT. The chain's CDR3 is CASSEGQAKQYF. CDR3 coding DNA: TGTGCCAGCAGTGAGGGACAGGCGAAGCAGTACTTC.

The V gene is TRBV29-1, the J gene TRBJ2-2, with 10 bases matching TRBD1. J gave up 5 bases and V 5 bases, and 11 bases lay outside the gene matches. Germline V CDR1 and CDR2: SQVTM, ANQGSEA. This CDR3 has 16 amino acids. This CDR3 reads CSVMYYVGQGTGELFF. CDR3 bases: TGCAGCGTTATGTATTACGTGGGACAGGGGACCGGGGAGCTGTTTTTT.

This clone was detected a few times. The chain has TRBV4-1 and TRBJ2-5; 7 bases are a match to TRBD2. The CDR3 consists of 14 residues. The V segment lost 3 bases and the J segment 3 bases; nucleotides outside the gene matches: 4. Per germline, CDR1 MGHRA and CDR2 YSYEKL. CDR3 protein: CASSQNGGKETQYF. The CDR3 DNA sequence: TGCGCCAGCAGCCAGAACGGGGGGAAAGAGACCCAGTACTTC.

The chain employs TRBV4-1 and TRBJ1-4; maybe TRBD1 (5 bases). Per germline, CDR1 MGHRA and CDR2 YSYEKL. This CDR3 region has 15 residues. V was clipped by 3 bases and J by 8 bases, with 16 bases between them. CDR3 bases: TGCGCCAGCAGCCAGCCCGGGACTGGGCACGAAAAACTGTTTTTT. It is translated as CASSQPGTGHEKLFF.

V and J are TRBV6-4 and TRBJ2-1; weak D call: TRBD2 (5 bases). In germline, CDR1 is MRHNA, CDR2 SNTAGT. The CDR3 has 13 residues. V lost 5 bases and J lost 5, with 10 bases in between. CDR3 DNA sequence: TGTGCCAGCAGTAAAGCGGAAAACAATGAGCAGTTCTTC. Its translation is CASSKAENNEQFF.

The CDR3 coding sequence is TGTGCCAGCACTCCCGGACGCAATGAAAAACTGTTTTTT. Translated: CASTPGRNEKLFF. The chain recombines TRBV7-8 with TRBJ1-4; D remains ambiguous. Per germline, CDR1 SGHVS and CDR2 FQNEAQ. V lost 7 bases to trimming and J lost 5 bases, with 11 bases between them. The CDR3 totals 13 residues.

The chain uses TRBV14 and TRBJ2-7; 8 bases map to TRBD1. The CDR3 runs 13 residues. J lost 2 bases, V lost 6 bases, and 3 bases had no gene match. Germline CDR1 SGHDN, CDR2 FVKESK. The CDR3 spells CASRNRGTYEQYF. DNA of the CDR3: TGTGCCAGCAGGAACAGGGGGACCTACGAGCAGTACTTC.

J is TRBJ1-1 and V is TRBV6-6, with D tentatively TRBD1 (5 bases). V was clipped by 2 bases and J by 8 bases, with 12 bases between them. There are 13 residues in the CDR3. Germline V gene data show CDR1 as MNHNY and CDR2 as SVGAGI (reference sequence). In DNA form, the CDR3 reads TGTGCCAGCAGTTACCGGGACGGGCACGAAGCTTTCTTT. This codes for CASSYRDGHEAFF.

The chain combines TRBV11-2 with TRBJ1-4; D not certain. The germline V gene has CDR1 SGHAT and CDR2 FQNNGV. The germline V and J ends were trimmed by 0 bases and 4 bases, with 3 bases remaining between them. This CDR3 is built from 13 residues. This CDR3 is CASSLEFNEKLFF. CDR3 coding DNA: TGTGCCAGCAGCTTAGAGTTTAATGAAAAACTGTTTTTT.

V usage is TRBV24-1 and J usage is TRBJ2-2; TRBD2 matches at 8 bases. Germline values: CDR1 KGHDR, CDR2 SFDVKD. The V and J ends lost 7 bases and 3 bases, in that order; junction bases with no gene match: 3. The CDR3 runs to 14 residues. This CDR3 is CATSSGGDTGELFF. DNA for the CDR3: TGTGCCACCAGCAGCGGGGGAGACACCGGGGAGCTGTTTTTT.

The V and J genes are TRBV3-1 (or the pseudogene TRBV3-2) and TRBJ2-7; D is undetermined. The CDR3 sequence is 15 residues long. CDR1 is LGHDT and CDR2 is YNNKEL in the germline V gene (reference sequence). The V end was cut by 3 bases, the J end by 2 bases, with 14 bases between. The CDR3 DNA reads TGTGCCAGCAGCCAGGGGATAGCTGCCGCCTACGAGCAGTACTTC. It is translated as CASSQGIAAAYEQYF.

The chain employs TRBV7-7 and TRBJ2-6; 9 bases are shared with TRBD1. The CDR3 consists of 19 residues. CDR1 SSHAT and CDR2 FNYEAQ come from the germline V gene (reference sequence). The ends lost 6 bases at V and 0 bases at J; junction bases unmatched: 12. The CDR3 region has the DNA TGTGCCAGCAGTTCCCCCTCGACAGGGGGTCTCTCTGGGGCCAACGTCCTGACTTTC. It codes for CASSSPSTGGLSGANVLTF.

The chain employs TRBV7-9 and TRBJ2-3; D is unclear. The germline gives CDR1 SEHNR, CDR2 FQNEAQ (reference sequence). Trimming took off 2 bases at V and 1 base at J, with 4 bases between the two ends. CDR3 size: 13 residues. The chain's CDR3 is CASSLLRTDTQYF. The CDR3 DNA reads as TGTGCCAGCAGCTTATTACGCACAGATACGCAGTATTTT.

CDR3 coding DNA: TGTGCCAGCAGCCCGGCGAGCTCCTACGAGCAGTACTTC. Its translation: CASSPASSYEQYF. V gene TRBV4-2 combines with J gene TRBJ2-7; D unclear. The CDR3 length is 13 residues. CDR1 LGHNA and CDR2 YNFKEQ come from the germline V gene. V lost 4 bases and J lost 0, with 7 bases in between.